These 4 T cell receptor beta chains were all obtained from the same sample, sequenced in a study of Graves' ophthalmopathy and Graves' hyperthyroidism. Amplified material comprised TCR beta CDR3 regions derived from RNA transcripts. After a first-round RT-PCR with HTBI primers, a second-round multiplex PCR was run. TCRdb re-analysed the multiplex PCR reads in MiXCR, keeping a single row per CDR3 protein. The table includes over 450,000 distinct CDR3 sequences, 13% to 15% detected once. Input material: blood. The receptor source for this set is a woman in her twenties or thirties with Graves' ophthalmopathy.

This clonotype was recorded many times. The chain employs TRBV28 and TRBJ1-2; D not resolved. The CDR3 length is 13 residues. Germline CDR1 MDHEN, CDR2 SYDVKM. Trimming pared 5 bases from V and 4 bases from J, leaving 11 bases between. The CDR3 DNA sequence: TGTGCCAGCAGTCGGCGACGGGTCTATGGCTACACCTTC. Translating it yields CASSRRRVYGYTF.

Comments on this clonotype: The germline gene is not matched at one end of the junction; a read error may be the cause. V and J are TRBV2 and TRBJ2-5; TRBD1 agrees at 7 bases. Germline V lookup: CDR1 SNHLY, CDR2 FYNNEI. The CDR3 consists of 13 residues. This chain's CDR3 is CASTPGQVETKYF. DNA for the CDR3: TGTGCCAGCACCCCCGGACAGGTTGAGACCAAGTACTTC.

This clonotype was found a few times. This chain links TRBV10-2 with TRBJ1-2; 7 nucleotides align to TRBD1. CDR1 and CDR2 from the germline V gene are WSHSY and SAAADI. The V segment lost 0 bases and the J segment 2 bases; nucleotides outside the gene matches: 9. The CDR3 is made up of 17 amino acids. The CDR3 sequence is CASSESSTGRENYGYTF. CDR3 sequence (DNA): TGCGCCAGCAGTGAGTCATCGACAGGGAGGGAAAACTATGGCTACACCTTC.

This clonotype was seen ten or more times. One end of the junction does not line up with germline, which may come from a read error. The rearrangement joins TRBV19 to TRBJ2-5, with a possible D match to TRBD2 (7 bases). Germline CDR1 reads LNHDA; CDR2 reads SQIVND (reference sequence). CDR3 length equals 13 residues. CDR3 region: CASSIQGGETQYF. CDR3 bases: TGTGCCAGCAGTATACAGGGAGGGGAGACCCAGTACTTC.